Following are 25 T cell receptor beta chains from one sample sequenced in a study of CD8 T cells in ankylosing spondylitis. TCRdb ran MiXCR on the 5' RACE reads and lists one entry per CDR3 protein. The sample contains a few hundred thousand distinct CDR3 sequences, about 10% of which appear only once. The sequenced sample consisted of blood, either unsorted or a sorted T cell fraction (not recorded which). All receptors come from a male donor with ankylosing spondylitis or in good health (not recorded which).

At least ten counts were recorded for this clonotype. The chain employs TRBV12-3 or TRBV12-4 and TRBJ1-2; weak D call: TRBD1 (5 bases). The CDR3 totals 16 residues. Trimming took 5 bases from V and 5 from J, leaving 21 bases between them. CDR3 loop: CASSLTGGLVGYGYTF. The CDR3 DNA reads as TGTGCCAGCAGTCTCACAGGAGGTTTGGTTGGGTATGGCTACACCTTC.

This clonotype was seen at least ten times. The chain joins TRBV9 to TRBJ1-1; D gene unclear. There are 11 residues in the CDR3. The V gene's germline CDR1 is SGDLS and CDR2 YYNGEE. The V end lost 0 bases, the J end lost 8 bases, and 5 bases lay between the germline ends. The CDR3 region has the DNA TGTGCCAGCAGCGTAGTTAGGGAAGCTTTCTTT. This translates into CASSVVREAFF.

This clonotype was seen repeatedly, ten times or more. This chain links TRBV27 with TRBJ2-2, with D perhaps TRBD1 or TRBD2 (6 bases each). The CDR3 length is 14 residues. Trimming stripped 6 bases from V and 4 bases from J, with 12 bases between. The germline CDR1 and CDR2 sequences are MNHEY and SMNVEV (reference sequence). CDR3 coding DNA: TGTGCCAGCAGAATACAGGGAGGCACCGGGGAGCTGTTTTTT. Translating gives CASRIQGGTGELFF.

This clonotype was observed at least ten times. This rearrangement joins TRBV6-1 to TRBJ2-3; 10 positions agree with TRBD1. This CDR3 is 15 amino acids long. The ends lost 6 bases at V and 2 bases at J; junction bases unmatched: 5. Germline CDR1 is MNHNS and CDR2 is SASEGT. The CDR3 bases are TGTGCCAGCAGCCGTGACAGGGGGCCCACAGATACGCAGTATTTT. Translated: CASSRDRGPTDTQYF.

This clonotype was picked up many times. The gene calls are TRBV5-1 and TRBJ2-2; 7 bases are shared with TRBD1. Germline trimming cut 4 bases from V and 5 bases from J; bases unmatched to any gene: 8. This CDR3 region has 15 residues. Germline loops: CDR1 SGHRS, CDR2 YFSETQ. The chain's CDR3 is CASSPWTGQTGELFF. In DNA form, the CDR3 reads TGCGCCAGCAGCCCCTGGACAGGACAAACCGGGGAGCTGTTTTTT.

This clonotype has ten or more counts. The CDR3 sequence: CASRSLAYQYQETQYF. The DNA for the CDR3 is TGCGCCAGCAGGTCGCTAGCGTACCAATATCAAGAGACCCAGTACTTC. The V gene is TRBV5-1, the J gene TRBJ2-5; a possible D gene is TRBD2 (6 bases). The CDR3 has 16 residues. Germline V gene data show CDR1 as SGHRS and CDR2 as YFSETQ. Trimming shortened V by 5 bases and J by 2 bases, and 19 bases separated the two germline ends.

This clonotype has a handful of counts. V gene TRBV4-2 combines with J gene TRBJ1-3, with a tentative D call TRBD1 (6 bases). Germline CDR1 LGHNA, CDR2 YNFKEQ. V was clipped by 7 bases and J by 3 bases, with 16 bases between them. The CDR3 runs 15 residues. This chain's CDR3 is CASTPRRGGGNTIYF. Written as DNA, the CDR3 is TGTGCCAGCACCCCAAGAAGGGGGGGTGGAAACACCATATATTTT.

This clonotype was observed at least ten times. This rearrangement joins TRBV5-1 to TRBJ1-4; 10 nucleotides align to TRBD1. The length of the CDR3 is 14 residues. Per germline, CDR1 SGHRS and CDR2 YFSETQ. J gave up 8 bases and V 0 bases, and 1 base lay outside the gene matches. The DNA for the CDR3 is TGCGCCAGCAGCTTGGAGGGACAGGGGGAAAAACTGTTTTTT. Translation gives CASSLEGQGEKLFF. Supplemented by reference TRBV5-1 and TRBJ1-4, the full variable domain reads KAGVTQTPRYLIKTRGQQVTLSCSPISGHRSVSWYQQTPGQGLQFLFEYFSETQRNKGNFPGRFSGRQFSNSRSEMNVSTLELGDSALYLCASSLEGQGEKLFFGSGTQLSVL.

This clonotype has more than one count but fewer than ten. The junction departs from germline at one end; a sequencing error may be responsible. The chain is built from TRBV2 and TRBJ2-1, with D perhaps TRBD2 (8 bases). The CDR3 totals 15 residues. Looked up from germline, CDR1 is SNHLY and CDR2 is FYNNEI. The CDR3 sequence: CASREGGGGYNEQFF. The DNA of the CDR3 is TGTGCCAGCAGGGAAGGGGGCGGGGGGTACAATGAGCAGTTCTTC.

On this clonotype: This may be a read error: a much more frequent sequence differs by one nucleotide. The chain is built from TRBV28 and TRBJ2-7; D tentatively fits TRBD1 or TRBD2 (6 bases each). Trimming stripped 5 bases from V and 4 bases from J, with 21 bases between. The CDR3 is 16 residues long. In germline, CDR1 is MDHEN, CDR2 SYDVKM. CDR3 nucleotide sequence: TGTGCCAGCAGTCTGGGTCCGGGACACGGGGGTTACGAGCAGTACTTC. This gives the protein CASSLGPGHGGYEQYF.

In its sample, this clonotype was seen many times. This chain links TRBV5-1 with TRBJ1-5, with D unclear. Germline V gene data show CDR1 as SGHRS and CDR2 as YFSETQ. This CDR3 spans 11 amino acids. Trimming took off 0 bases at V and 7 bases at J, with 2 bases between the two ends. CDR3 sequence reads: CASSLDQPQHF. DNA for the CDR3: TGCGCCAGCAGCTTGGACCAGCCCCAGCATTTT.

This clonotype was seen ten or more times. This CDR3 reads CASSPRTAGVEQYF. The CDR3 DNA is TGTGCCAGCAGCCCTAGGACGGCTGGAGTCGAGCAGTACTTC. The gene calls are TRBV11-2 and TRBJ2-7; D gene unclear. The CDR3 is 14 residues long. The germline CDR1 and CDR2 sequences are SGHAT and FQNNGV. Deletions cut 5 bases from V and 6 bases from J, with 17 bases between.

V is TRBV11-1 and J is TRBJ2-1; 7 bases fit TRBD2. The CDR3 is 16 residues long. The germline V gene has CDR1 SGHAT and CDR2 FQDESV (reference sequence). Unmatched junction bases numbered 7, after V lost 2 bases and J lost 3 bases. Here the CDR3 DNA reads TGTGCCAGCAGCTTATTGGGAGGGGCTGGCTACAATGAGCAGTTCTTC. Amino acid sequence: CASSLLGGAGYNEQFF.

This clonotype has more than one count but fewer than ten. This chain uses TRBV19 with TRBJ2-3; no clear D gene. With 2 bases removed from V and 2 bases from J, the gap between germline ends came to 14 bases. Germline CDR1 and CDR2: LNHDA and SQIVND (reference sequence). The CDR3 is 16 residues long. CDR3 sequence: CASSIMKETDTDTQYF. CDR3 nucleotide sequence: TGTGCCAGTAGTATAATGAAGGAAACAGACACAGATACGCAGTATTTT.

The chain couples TRBV2 to TRBJ2-1, with D perhaps being TRBD1 or TRBD2 (5 bases each). The germline CDR1 and CDR2 sequences are SNHLY and FYNNEI. Trimming removed 6 bases from V and 4 bases from J, with 13 bases in between. The CDR3 runs 14 residues. The CDR3 DNA reads TGTGCCAGCAGCCTCCGGGACGGGTACAATGAGCAGTTCTTC. Protein: CASSLRDGYNEQFF.

This clonotype was counted ten times or more. The V call is TRBV12-3 or TRBV12-4, the J call TRBJ2-2; perhaps TRBD2 as D (5 bases). The CDR3 runs 15 residues. V gave up 0 bases and J gave up 3 bases, with 8 bases separating them. The CDR3 loop is CASSLAGLYTGELFF. Written as DNA, the CDR3 is TGTGCCAGCAGTTTAGCCGGACTTTACACCGGGGAGCTGTTTTTT.

This clonotype was picked up a small number of times. J is TRBJ2-5 and V is TRBV20-1; D is unclear. The CDR3 extends over 13 amino acids. Trimming left V 1 base short and J 7 bases short, with 13 bases between. Germline V gives CDR1 DFQATT, CDR2 SNEGSKA (reference sequence). The CDR3 nucleotides read TGCAGTGCTAGAGCCGCGGTCTTGAGGACCCAGTACTTC. Translation gives CSARAAVLRTQYF.

This rearrangement joins TRBV14 to TRBJ2-2; D remains unclear. Trimming took 0 bases from V and 9 from J, leaving 11 bases between them. Germline CDR1 SGHDN, CDR2 FVKESK. This CDR3 spans 14 amino acids. The DNA of the CDR3 is TGTGCCAGCAGCCAAGAAAGAGGAGAAAGGGAGCTGTTTTTT. It encodes CASSQERGERELFF.

This clonotype was counted at least ten times. The chain employs TRBV6-5 and TRBJ2-1, with D possibly TRBD2 on 5 matching bases. CDR1 and CDR2 from the germline V gene are MNHEY and SVGAGI. V dropped 2 bases and J dropped 8 bases, with 16 bases sitting between them. The CDR3 spans 15 residues. For the CDR3, the DNA is TGTGCCAGCAGTTACGTCCGGCTAACGAGGGATGAGCAGTTCTTC. It yields the protein CASSYVRLTRDEQFF.

The chain couples TRBV6-1 to TRBJ1-2, with D possibly being TRBD1 (5 bases). From germline, CDR1 is MNHNS and CDR2 SASEGT. Trimming took off 7 bases at V and 5 bases at J, with 14 bases between the two ends. The CDR3 runs 13 residues. CDR3 in DNA: TGTGCCAGCATGCCCGGGACGGAATATGGCTACACCTTC. It codes for CASMPGTEYGYTF.

Ten or more counts support this clonotype. The gene calls are TRBV12-3 or TRBV12-4 and TRBJ2-7, with a tentative D call TRBD1 (5 bases). V gave up 3 bases and J gave up 5 bases, with 14 bases separating them. The CDR3 is 14 amino acids. CDR3 nucleotides: TGTGCCAGCAGTTTCCGCAGGGAAGGAAACGAGCAGTACTTC. Residues: CASSFRREGNEQYF.

The chain has TRBV10-3 and TRBJ2-2; TRBD1 matches 8 bases. Germline trimming cut 6 bases from V and 4 bases from J; bases unmatched to any gene: 7. This CDR3 spans 15 amino acids. CDR1 and CDR2 (germline): ENHRY, SYGVKD. In DNA, the CDR3 is TGTGCCATCAGAGGACAGGGAGGCGGCACCGGGGAGCTGTTTTTT. Its translation: CAIRGQGGGTGELFF.

To note about this clonotype: A much bigger clone sits one base away, suggesting this may be a read error. The chain has TRBV28 and TRBJ1-4; D gene uncertain. The CDR3 sequence is 17 residues long. CDR1 and CDR2 from the germline V gene are MDHEN and SYDVKM. The CDR3 bases are TGTCCCAGCAGTTCCCCCTTCTCAGCTGCAACTAATGAAAAACTGTTTTTT. Amino acids: CPSSSPFSAATNEKLFF.

This clonotype was observed a few times. Here the CDR3 DNA reads TGTGCCAGCAGCCAAGAAAACGGGTCACCCCTCCACTTT. As protein: CASSQENGSPLHF. The chain carries TRBV3-1 and TRBJ1-6, with unresolved D. The V end lost 0 bases, the J end lost 10 bases, and 7 bases lay between the germline ends. This CDR3 is built from 13 residues. Germline V gives CDR1 LGHDT, CDR2 YNNKEL (reference sequence).

This clonotype has only a few counts. This rearrangement joins TRBV11-1 to TRBJ2-1; tentatively, D is TRBD1 (6 bases). Trimming removed 2 bases at V and 5 bases at J, with 22 bases between. Germline V gene data show CDR1 as SGHAT and CDR2 as FQDESV (reference sequence). This CDR3 has 18 amino acids. The CDR3 DNA sequence: TGTGCCAGCAGCTTAAAACAGGGATCTTCCTGGCACGACAATGAGCAGTTCTTC. Translation: CASSLKQGSSWHDNEQFF.